A single sample gave rise to the 17 T cell receptor beta chains below, sequenced in a study of blood T cell repertoires in COVID-19. This table comes from immunoSEQ multiplex PCR, and its TCRdb copy is limited to in-frame clones, with some not included. The sample shows 200,000 to 300,000 clones, roughly 90% of them seen only once. The sequencing input was peripheral blood. Receptor source: a man aged 25-45 years with active or convalescent COVID-19.

This clone showed up just once. This chain connects TRBV3-1 (or the pseudogene TRBV3-2) to TRBJ1-2; no firm D call. The CDR3 is 15 residues long. Deletions cut 1 base from V and 4 bases from J, with 13 bases between. Germline V gene data show CDR1 as LGHDT and CDR2 as YNNKEL (reference sequence). The CDR3: CASSQGSGISYGYTF. The CDR3 DNA reads TGTGCCAGCAGCCAAGGGTCGGGTATTAGCTATGGCTACACCTTC.

V gene TRBV6-6 combines with J gene TRBJ1-2; D not certain. V shed 7 bases and J shed 8 bases, with 23 bases lying between them. The germline V gene encodes CDR1 MNHNY and CDR2 SVGAGI (reference sequence). The length of the CDR3 is 15 residues. CDR3 sequence (DNA): TGTGCCAGCACCGACCCAGGACTGGTCTCTGAAGGCTACACCTTC. Translated, it gives CASTDPGLVSEGYTF.

This sequence joins TRBV6-5 and TRBJ2-7; 11 nucleotides agree with TRBD2. This CDR3 has 14 amino acids. Germline-derived CDR1 and CDR2 are MNHEY and SVGAGI. J lost 3 bases, V lost 6 bases, and 4 bases had no gene match. In nucleotides, the CDR3 is TGTGCCAGCAGACCGGGACTAGCGGACTACGAGCAGTACTTC. This sequence encodes CASRPGLADYEQYF.

The V gene is TRBV7-2, the J gene TRBJ2-7, with D possibly being TRBD1 (6 bases). This CDR3 comprises 14 residues. Germline CDR1 is SGHTA and CDR2 is FQGNSA. The ends were cut back, 7 bases at V and 4 bases at J, with 17 bases in the middle. CDR3 sequence: CASTRQAEGYEQYF. For the CDR3, the DNA is TGTGCCAGCACCCGACAGGCTGAGGGGTACGAGCAGTACTTC.

The J gene is TRBJ2-1, the V gene TRBV5-6; D is undetermined. CDR3 length: 14 amino acids. V was trimmed by 2 bases and J by 0 bases, leaving 6 bases between them. Germline V CDR1 and CDR2: SGHDT, YYEEEE. The DNA of the CDR3 is TGTGCCAGCAGCTTTGGCACCTCCTACAATGAGCAGTTCTTC. It is translated as CASSFGTSYNEQFF.

The chain recombines TRBV7-2 with TRBJ1-2; D is unclear. V was clipped by 0 bases and J by 3 bases, with 17 bases between them. The CDR3 runs to 17 residues. CDR1 and CDR2 from the germline V gene are SGHTA and FQGNSA. CDR3 sequence: CASSLALMSYGDYGYTF. As DNA, the CDR3 is TGTGCCAGCAGCTTAGCGCTTATGAGTTACGGGGACTATGGCTACACCTTC.

The chain has TRBV6-5 and TRBJ1-6, with TRBD1 matching 8 bases. Trimming at V came to 6 bases and at J to 6 bases, leaving 7 bases not matched to a gene. The CDR3 sequence is 15 residues long. The germline CDR1 and CDR2 sequences are MNHEY and SVGAGI. The CDR3 DNA is TGTGCCAGCAGCCTCCAGGGGGCCCTTAATTCACCCCTCCACTTT. The encoded protein is CASSLQGALNSPLHF.

The chain has TRBV7-2 and TRBJ2-3; D possibly corresponds to TRBD2 (5 bases). The CDR3 has 15 residues. Germline lookup yields CDR1 SGHTA and CDR2 FQGNSA. The V gene lost 1 base and the J gene lost 8 bases, with 16 bases spanning the gap. The DNA of the CDR3 is TGTGCCAGCAGCTTAGAGCTAGCCCCCACTGTTACGCAGTATTTT. Its translation: CASSLELAPTVTQYF.

The CDR3 region is CASSQDVPAGTSGGAGDEQFF. DNA of the CDR3: TGCGCCAGCAGCCAAGACGTCCCCGCCGGGACTAGCGGGGGGGCTGGCGATGAGCAGTTCTTC. The rearrangement joins TRBV4-3 to TRBJ2-1; 16 bases fit TRBD2. The CDR3 sequence is 21 residues long. Trimming took 0 bases from V and 8 from J; bases not matched to a gene: 16. Germline V CDR1 and CDR2: LGHNA, YSLEER.

This chain joins TRBV27 and TRBJ1-2; TRBD1 is a possible D gene (5 bases). The CDR3 is 13 amino acids. CDR1 is MNHEY, CDR2 SMNVEV, per germline (reference sequence). V was trimmed by 4 bases and J by 6 bases, leaving 12 bases between them. The CDR3 region is CASSSGGAHGYTF. The DNA of the CDR3 is TGTGCCAGCAGTTCGGGAGGGGCCCATGGCTACACCTTC.

Here the CDR3 DNA reads TGCGCCAGCAGCTTGGAGACAGGGCTGTCCGCTGAAGCTTTCTTT. Protein sequence: CASSLETGLSAEAFF. The genes are TRBV5-1 and TRBJ1-1; TRBD1 matches at 7 bases. CDR1 and CDR2 from the germline V gene are SGHRS and YFSETQ. The CDR3 extends over 15 amino acids. V dropped 0 bases and J dropped 6; count of bases not matched to a gene: 8.

This clone was seen once. The chain uses TRBV6-6 and TRBJ2-2, with TRBD2 identical over 7 bases. The germline V gene encodes CDR1 MNHNY and CDR2 SVGAGI (reference sequence). After removal of 3 bases from V and 4 bases from J, the junction contained 8 bases not matched to a gene. The CDR3 spans 16 residues. CDR3 nucleotide sequence: TGTGCCAGCAGTTATCGGACGGGGGGTGTCACCGGGGAGCTGTTTTTT. Amino acid sequence: CASSYRTGGVTGELFF.

This clone has only one observation. The rearrangement uses TRBV30 and TRBJ1-2, with D perhaps TRBD1 (6 bases). V was pared by 2 bases and J by 7 bases, with 14 bases between. The CDR3 contains 13 residues. Germline CDR1 and CDR2: GTSNPN and SVGIG (reference sequence). This CDR3 is CAWSIQGRFGYTF. The CDR3 nucleotides read TGTGCCTGGAGTATACAGGGTCGTTTTGGCTACACCTTC.

This clone has ten or more counts. V and J are TRBV7-2 and TRBJ2-1; D possibly corresponds to TRBD1 (6 bases). Germline loops: CDR1 SGHTA, CDR2 FQGNSA. V lost 3 bases, J lost 0 bases, and 6 bases lay in between. This CDR3 is 14 amino acids long. Here the CDR3 DNA reads TGTGCCAGCAGCTTGGGACACTCCTACAATGAGCAGTTCTTC. Translated, it gives CASSLGHSYNEQFF.

The V gene is TRBV6-6, the J gene TRBJ1-5; D perhaps matches TRBD1 (6 bases). Germline-derived CDR1 and CDR2 are MNHNY and SVGAGI (reference sequence). V lost 8 bases, J lost 7 bases, and 21 bases lay in between. The CDR3 has 15 amino acids. CDR3 sequence: CASVGGDFTPQPQHF. In DNA form, the CDR3 reads TGTGCCAGCGTAGGGGGGGACTTTACCCCCCAGCCCCAGCATTTT.

This clone appeared once. V gene TRBV19 combines with J gene TRBJ2-7, with D maybe TRBD2 (7 bases). The CDR3 is 15 amino acids. V gave up 3 bases and J gave up 3 bases, with 15 bases separating them. Germline CDR1 LNHDA, CDR2 SQIVND (reference sequence). In nucleotides, the CDR3 is TGTGCCAGTAGTATGAGTTCCGGGGGGCACTACGAGCAGTACTTC. It encodes CASSMSSGGHYEQYF.

V and J are TRBV24-1 and TRBJ2-2; 7 nucleotides line up with TRBD2. Trimming removed 5 bases from V and 4 bases from J; junction bases left unmatched: 3. This CDR3 spans 14 amino acids. The germline V gene has CDR1 KGHDR and CDR2 SFDVKD. For the CDR3, the DNA is TGTGCCACCAGTGCTGCGGGGGTCACCGGGGAGCTGTTTTTT. Translating gives CATSAAGVTGELFF.